The rows below give T cell receptor beta chains drawn from one sample of a study of cytomegalovirus exposure and HLA in healthy donors. Here immunoSEQ multiplex PCR was the method, and the copy in TCRdb shows in-frame clones only, minus some. The sample consists of over 150,000 clones, under 85% of them appearing once. Sample: PBMCs. The receptors originated from a man aged 45-65 years in good health and CMV-seronegative. CDR3s include the opening cysteine and the closing phenylalanine or tryptophan. Fields, in order: D gene, V gene, J gene, clone size, CDR3 DNA, CDR3 protein. A D gene is named only where the DNA matches it firmly. Not every row has a clone size; where given, it reads once, few, many or a size class.

TRBD2	TRBV7-9	TRBJ2-7	NA	TGTGCCAGCAGCCCAACTAGCGGGGGAACCTACGAGCAGTACTTC	CASSPTSGGTYEQYF
NA	TRBV18	TRBJ1-5	NA	TGTGCCAGCTCACCTCTTGAGAGCAATCAGCCCCAGCATTTT	CASSPLESNQPQHF
NA	TRBV25-1	TRBJ1-2	NA	TGTGCCAGCAGCAAGGGGGGGGTCTATGGCTACACCTTC	CASSKGGVYGYTF
TRBD1	TRBV5-1	TRBJ2-1	once	TGCGCCAGCAGCTACTCCGGGACAGGGTACAATGAGCAGTTCTTC	CASSYSGTGYNEQFF
TRBD1	TRBV7-2	TRBJ2-7	NA	TGTGCCAGCAGCTTAGAAGGGACAGGGGGTAGGCGACAGTACTTC	CASSLEGTGGRRQYF
TRBD1	TRBV7-2	TRBJ2-7	NA	TGTGCCAGCAGTCAGGGACAGGGTCAGCAGTACTTC	CASSQGQGQQYF
TRBD1	TRBV2	TRBJ2-5	once	TGTGCCAGCAGTGTAACAGGGGGGTCGAGGGAGACCCAGTACTTC	CASSVTGGSRETQYF
NA	TRBV7-2	TRBJ2-3	NA	TGTGCCAGCAGCTTCCGGGGACTCCGGGGAGATACGCAGTATTTT	CASSFRGLRGDTQYF
NA	TRBV23-1	TRBJ1-1	few	TGCGCCAGCAGTCTCGGCAGGGCCCCTGAAGCTTTCTTT	CASSLGRAPEAFF
TRBD2	TRBV6-1	TRBJ2-3	NA	TGTGCCAGCAGTGTGGGTAGCGGGGTGTTGGGGGATACGCAGTATTTT	CASSVGSGVLGDTQYF
NA	TRBV20-1	TRBJ2-7	NA	TGCAGTGCTTTAGGGGCCGAGCAGTACTTC	CSALGAEQYF